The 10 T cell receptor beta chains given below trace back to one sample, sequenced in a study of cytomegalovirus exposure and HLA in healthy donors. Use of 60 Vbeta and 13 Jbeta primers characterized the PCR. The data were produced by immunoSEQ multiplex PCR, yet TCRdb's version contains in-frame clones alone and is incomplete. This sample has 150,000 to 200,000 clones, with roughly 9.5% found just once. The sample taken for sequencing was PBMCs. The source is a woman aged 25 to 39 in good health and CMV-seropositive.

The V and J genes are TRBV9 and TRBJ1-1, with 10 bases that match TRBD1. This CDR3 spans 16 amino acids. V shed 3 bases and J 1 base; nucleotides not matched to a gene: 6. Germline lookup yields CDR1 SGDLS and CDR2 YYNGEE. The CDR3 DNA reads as TGTGCCAGCAGCGCGGGGACAGGGGTTTCGAACACTGAAGCTTTCTTT. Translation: CASSAGTGVSNTEAFF. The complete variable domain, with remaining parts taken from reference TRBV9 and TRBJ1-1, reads DSGVTQTPKHLITATGQRVTLRCSPRSGDLSVYWYQQSLDQGLQFLIQYYNGEERAKGNILERFSAQQFPDLHSELNLSSLELGDSALYFCASSAGTGVSNTEAFFGQGTRLTVV.

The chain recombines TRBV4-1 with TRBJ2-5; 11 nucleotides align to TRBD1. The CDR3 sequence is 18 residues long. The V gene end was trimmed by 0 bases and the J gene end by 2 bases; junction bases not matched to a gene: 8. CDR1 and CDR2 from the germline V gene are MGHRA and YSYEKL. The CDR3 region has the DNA TGCGCCAGCAGCCAAGAATGGGCCGGGACAGGGGGTCAAGAGACCCAGTACTTC. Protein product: CASSQEWAGTGGQETQYF.

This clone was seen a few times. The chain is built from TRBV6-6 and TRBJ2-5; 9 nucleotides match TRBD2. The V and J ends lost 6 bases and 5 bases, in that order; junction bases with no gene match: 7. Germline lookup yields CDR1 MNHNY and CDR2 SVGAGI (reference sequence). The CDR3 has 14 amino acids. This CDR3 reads CASRAGTSLETQYF. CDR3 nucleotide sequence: TGTGCCAGCAGAGCCGGGACTAGCTTGGAGACCCAGTACTTC.

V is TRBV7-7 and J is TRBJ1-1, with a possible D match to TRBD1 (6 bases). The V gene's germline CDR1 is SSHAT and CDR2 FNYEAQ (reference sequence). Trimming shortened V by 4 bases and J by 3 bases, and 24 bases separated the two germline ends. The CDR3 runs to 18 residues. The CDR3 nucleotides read TGTGCCAGCAGCTACGATAGGGACGAGGGGGAAGAAGACACTGAAGCTTTCTTT. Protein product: CASSYDRDEGEEDTEAFF.

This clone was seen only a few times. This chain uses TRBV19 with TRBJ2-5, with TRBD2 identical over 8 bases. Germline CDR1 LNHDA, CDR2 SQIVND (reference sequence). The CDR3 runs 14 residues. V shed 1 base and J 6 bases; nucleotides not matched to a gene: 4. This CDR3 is CASSIGGLDQTQYF. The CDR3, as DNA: TGTGCCAGTAGTATAGGGGGACTAGACCAGACCCAGTACTTC.

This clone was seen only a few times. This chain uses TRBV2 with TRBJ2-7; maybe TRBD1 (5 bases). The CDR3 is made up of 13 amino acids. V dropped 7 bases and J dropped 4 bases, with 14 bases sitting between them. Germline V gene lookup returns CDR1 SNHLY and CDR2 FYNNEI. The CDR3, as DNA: TGTGCCAGCAATGGAGACAGTACTTACGAGCAGTACTTC. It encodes CASNGDSTYEQYF.

The CDR3 sequence: CASSKLAGGSTDTQYF. CDR3 DNA sequence: TGTGCCAGTAGTAAACTAGCGGGAGGAAGCACAGATACGCAGTATTTT. The rearrangement joins TRBV19 to TRBJ2-3; 12 bases fit TRBD2. V was pared by 4 bases and J by 0 bases, with 2 bases of the junction left unmatched. The germline CDR1 and CDR2 sequences are LNHDA and SQIVND (reference sequence). CDR3 size: 16 residues. Using reference TRBV19 and TRBJ2-3 for the parts outside the CDR3, the full variable domain is DGGITQSPKYLFRKEGQNVTLSCEQNLNHDAMYWYRQDPGQGLRLIYYSQIVNDFQKGDIAEGYSVSREKKESFPLTVTSAQKNPTAFYLCASSKLAGGSTDTQYFGPGTRLTVL.

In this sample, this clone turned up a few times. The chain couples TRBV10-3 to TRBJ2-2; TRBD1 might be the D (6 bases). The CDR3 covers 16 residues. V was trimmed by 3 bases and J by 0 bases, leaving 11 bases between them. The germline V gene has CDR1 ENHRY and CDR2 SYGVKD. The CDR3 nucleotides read TGTGCCATCAGTGACCTGGGGGCAGCGAACACCGGGGAGCTGTTTTTT. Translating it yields CAISDLGAANTGELFF.

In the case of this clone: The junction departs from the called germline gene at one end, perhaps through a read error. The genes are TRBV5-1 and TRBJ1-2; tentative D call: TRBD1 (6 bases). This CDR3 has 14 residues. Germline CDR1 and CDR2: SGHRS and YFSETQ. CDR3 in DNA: TGCGCCAGCAGCTTGACAGGGCTGAGCTATGGCTACCCCTTC. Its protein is CASSLTGLSYGYPF.

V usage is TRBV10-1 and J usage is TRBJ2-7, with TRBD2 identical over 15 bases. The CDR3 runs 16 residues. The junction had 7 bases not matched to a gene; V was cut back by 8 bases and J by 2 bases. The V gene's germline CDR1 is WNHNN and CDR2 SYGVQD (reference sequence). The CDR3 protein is CASSGTSGRFAYEQYF. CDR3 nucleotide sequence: TGCGCCAGCTCCGGGACTAGCGGGAGGTTCGCCTACGAGCAGTACTTC.